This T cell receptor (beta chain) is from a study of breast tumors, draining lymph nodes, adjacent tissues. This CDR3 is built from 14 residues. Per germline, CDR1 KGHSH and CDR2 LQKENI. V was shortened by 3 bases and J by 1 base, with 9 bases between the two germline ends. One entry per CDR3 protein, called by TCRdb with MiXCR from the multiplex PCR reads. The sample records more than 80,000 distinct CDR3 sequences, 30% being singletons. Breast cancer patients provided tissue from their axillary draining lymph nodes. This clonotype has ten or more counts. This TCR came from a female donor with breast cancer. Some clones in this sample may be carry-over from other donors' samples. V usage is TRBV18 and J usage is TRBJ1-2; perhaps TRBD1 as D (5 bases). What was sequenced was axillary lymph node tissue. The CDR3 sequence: CASSPSGINYGYTF. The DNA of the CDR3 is TGTGCCAGCTCACCCTCAGGGATTAACTATGGCTACACCTTC.